The 10 T cell receptor beta chains below all came from one sample that was sequenced in a study of cytomegalovirus exposure and HLA in healthy donors. The study ran its PCR with 60 Vbeta and 13 Jbeta primers. Using immunoSEQ multiplex PCR, the repertoire was profiled, and TCRdb retains in-frame clones only, with some absent. The profile shows over 40,000 clones, over 60% of them singletons. The sample was PBMCs. The source is a woman aged 40 to 49 in good health and CMV-seropositive.

The rearrangement uses TRBV10-1 and TRBJ1-1, with a tentative D call TRBD1 (5 bases). The germline V gene encodes CDR1 WNHNN and CDR2 SYGVQD (reference sequence). Trimming took 10 bases from V and 1 from J, leaving 10 bases between them. The CDR3 extends over 12 amino acids. This chain's CDR3 is CANLDKNTEAFF. The DNA of the CDR3 is TGCGCCAACTTGGACAAGAACACTGAAGCTTTCTTT.

V and J are TRBV5-4 and TRBJ2-5, with D unclear. The V end was cut by 4 bases, the J end by 2 bases, with 18 bases between. CDR3 length: 16 amino acids. Germline V gene lookup returns CDR1 SGHNT and CDR2 YYREEE (reference sequence). The CDR3 region has the DNA TGTGCCAGCAGCCGGAGCAACCGATTGGATCAAGAGACCCAGTACTTC. This gives the protein CASSRSNRLDQETQYF.

This chain connects TRBV10-3 to TRBJ1-6; TRBD1 is a possible D gene (6 bases). Looked up from germline, CDR1 is ENHRY and CDR2 is SYGVKD. The CDR3 totals 13 residues. V shed 5 bases and J shed 14 bases, with 16 bases lying between them. The CDR3 loop is CAISQQRGGALHF. CDR3 nucleotides: TGTGCCATCAGTCAACAGAGGGGGGGCGCCCTCCACTTT.

The rearrangement links TRBV13 to TRBJ1-3; unclear D gene. The V and J ends lost 10 bases and 1 base respectively, with 5 bases between them. The CDR3 has 11 amino acids. From germline, CDR1 is PRHDT and CDR2 FYEKMQ (reference sequence). The CDR3 loop reads CATVSGNTIYF. CDR3 bases: TGTGCCACCGTATCTGGAAACACCATATATTTT.

V is TRBV6-1 and J is TRBJ1-6, with TRBD1 identical over 8 bases. Losses at the gene ends were 6 bases for V and 6 bases for J; bases not matched to a gene: 7. Germline V gene lookup returns CDR1 MNHNS and CDR2 SASEGT. This CDR3 is built from 15 residues. CDR3 sequence (DNA): TGTGCCAGCAGGGCGACAGGGGACTTTAATTCACCCCTCCACTTT. This codes for CASRATGDFNSPLHF.

The chain has TRBV4-3 and TRBJ2-7; perhaps TRBD2 as D (6 bases). This CDR3 is built from 17 residues. V shed 4 bases and J shed 5 bases, with 24 bases lying between them. Germline V gene lookup returns CDR1 LGHNA and CDR2 YSLEER. Here the CDR3 reads CASSPRSVGDGGDEQYF. CDR3 sequence (DNA): TGCGCCAGCAGCCCAAGATCTGTAGGGGATGGAGGGGACGAGCAGTACTTC.

The chain couples TRBV19 to TRBJ1-1; 7 nucleotides match TRBD1. Per the germline V gene, CDR1 is LNHDA and CDR2 is SQIVND (reference sequence). The CDR3 covers 14 residues. With V trimmed by 3 bases and J by 1 base, 2 bases remained unmatched. CDR3 sequence: CASSITGANTEAFF. The CDR3 nucleotides are TGTGCCAGTAGTATCACAGGGGCGAACACTGAAGCTTTCTTT.

The chain uses TRBV5-1 and TRBJ1-1; D remains unclear. The germline CDR1 and CDR2 sequences are SGHRS and YFSETQ. V lost 0 bases, J lost 5 bases, and 11 bases lay in between. The CDR3 is 14 amino acids. The CDR3 DNA sequence: TGCGCCAGCAGCTTGGACGGCGAGGAAACTGAAGCTTTCTTT. It yields the protein CASSLDGEETEAFF.

The chain uses TRBV14 and TRBJ2-7, with 7 bases matching TRBD2. J was trimmed by 5 bases and V by 4 bases; bases with no gene match: 14. The germline CDR1 and CDR2 sequences are SGHDN and FVKESK. The CDR3 is 16 residues long. CDR3 amino acids: CASSLIMAGEGHEQYF. The DNA for the CDR3 is TGTGCCAGCAGCCTCATAATGGCGGGGGAAGGCCACGAGCAGTACTTC.

This clone has a handful of counts. The gene calls are TRBV7-9 and TRBJ2-1, with D perhaps matching TRBD1 (6 bases). The V and J ends lost 4 bases and 4 bases respectively, with 14 bases between them. Germline V lookup: CDR1 SEHNR, CDR2 FQNEAQ (reference sequence). The CDR3 is 15 amino acids. Here the CDR3 DNA reads TGTGCCAGCAGCTATGTCAGGGGCGCGTACAATGAGCAGTTCTTC. Encoded protein: CASSYVRGAYNEQFF.